The TCR beta chain under discussion was sequenced for a study of blood T cells in healthy people across ages. This clonotype came up a few times. Its target is not known. CDR1 and CDR2 from the germline V gene are SGHAT and FQNNGV. V lost 1 base, J lost 4 bases, and 6 bases stayed unmatched. CDR3 length equals 16 residues. Regarding the study as a whole: Higher naive T cell percentage went strongly together with higher TCR beta diversity.

The use of a sample-barcoded 5' primer and a J-beta primer mix characterized a second PCR of roughly 6 to 11 cycles. A template-switch adaptor that had 12 random nucleotides put a tag on each cDNA molecule. TCRdb re-analysed the 5' RACE reads in MiXCR, keeping a single row per CDR3 protein. The sample has about 570,000 distinct CDR3 sequences; 25% to 30% are singletons. V is TRBV11-2 and J is TRBJ2-3, with 9 bases matching TRBD2. The sequencing sample was made of blood. The sequence derives from a woman aged 70-85 years in good health. CDR3 loop: CASSLGLAGFADTQYF. The CDR3 DNA follows: TGTGCCAGCAGCTTAGGTCTAGCGGGGTTCGCAGATACGCAGTATTTT.